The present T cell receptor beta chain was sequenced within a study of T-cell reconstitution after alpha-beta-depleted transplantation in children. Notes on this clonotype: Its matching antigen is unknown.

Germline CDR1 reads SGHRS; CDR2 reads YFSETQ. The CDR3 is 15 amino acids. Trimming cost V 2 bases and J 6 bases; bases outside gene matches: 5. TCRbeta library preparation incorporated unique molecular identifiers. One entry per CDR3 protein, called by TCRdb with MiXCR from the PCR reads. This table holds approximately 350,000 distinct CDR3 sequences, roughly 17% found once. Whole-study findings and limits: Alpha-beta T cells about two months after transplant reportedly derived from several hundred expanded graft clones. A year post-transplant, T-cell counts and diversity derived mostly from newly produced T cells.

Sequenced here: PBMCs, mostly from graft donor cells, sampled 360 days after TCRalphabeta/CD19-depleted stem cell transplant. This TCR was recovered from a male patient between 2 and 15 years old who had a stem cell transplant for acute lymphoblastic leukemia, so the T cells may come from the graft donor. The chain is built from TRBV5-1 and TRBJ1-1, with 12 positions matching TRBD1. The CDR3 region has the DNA TGCGCCAGCAGCTTAGGGACAGGGGGCCGGTCTGAAGCTTTCTTT. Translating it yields CASSLGTGGRSEAFF.